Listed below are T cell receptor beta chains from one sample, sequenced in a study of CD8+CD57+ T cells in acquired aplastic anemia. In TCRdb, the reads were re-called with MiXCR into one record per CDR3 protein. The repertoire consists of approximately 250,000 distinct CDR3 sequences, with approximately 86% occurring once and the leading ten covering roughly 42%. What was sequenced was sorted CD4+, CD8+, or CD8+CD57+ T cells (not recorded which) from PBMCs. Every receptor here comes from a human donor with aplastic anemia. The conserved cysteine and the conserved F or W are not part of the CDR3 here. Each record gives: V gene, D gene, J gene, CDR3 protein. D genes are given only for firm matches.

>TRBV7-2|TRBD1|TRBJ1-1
ASSDRGPMNTEAF
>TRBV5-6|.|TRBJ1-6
ASSPQGGLSPLH
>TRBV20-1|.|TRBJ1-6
SGPRARHNSPLH
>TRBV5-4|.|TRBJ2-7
ATSFRGVAYEQY
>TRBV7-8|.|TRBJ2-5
ASSRGCSQETQY
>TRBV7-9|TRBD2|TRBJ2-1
ASSFQRSGSSNEQF
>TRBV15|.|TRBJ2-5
AASSDDGGRQETQY
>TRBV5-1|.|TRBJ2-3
ASSLGVTETQY
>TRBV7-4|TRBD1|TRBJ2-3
VSSLAGGADTQY
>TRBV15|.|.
SQGGGNGQDAQY
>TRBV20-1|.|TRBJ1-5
SATQAYSNQPQH
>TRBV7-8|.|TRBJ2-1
ASSLGGGHGKDEQF
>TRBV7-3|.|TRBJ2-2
VSSLRRATSSTSF
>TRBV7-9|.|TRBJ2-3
ASSSGGGRTDTQY
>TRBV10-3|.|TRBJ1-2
AISPVTDYGYT
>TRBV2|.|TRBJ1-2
ASGVGGNYTYN
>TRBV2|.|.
ASRHGGTDAQY
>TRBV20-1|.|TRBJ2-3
SARGVAGTDTQY
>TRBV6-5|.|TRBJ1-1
ASSYRDSSDTEAF
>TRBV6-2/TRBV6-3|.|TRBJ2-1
ASSYQTYGEQF
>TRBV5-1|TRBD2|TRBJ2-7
ASSSRGGLYEQY
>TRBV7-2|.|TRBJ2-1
ASSDRPIRTAL
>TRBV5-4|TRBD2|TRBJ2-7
ASSQERLAGGYEQY
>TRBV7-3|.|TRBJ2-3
ASGDGGAATPY
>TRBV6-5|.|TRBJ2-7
ASSYDTLGYEQY
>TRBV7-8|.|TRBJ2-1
ASSLAGSPDTDEQF
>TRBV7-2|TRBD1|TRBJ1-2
ASSLVLQGVYGYT
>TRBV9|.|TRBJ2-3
ASGVGSSDTQY
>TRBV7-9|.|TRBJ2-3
ASSLAAGPDTEKQY
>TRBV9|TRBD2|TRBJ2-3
AKALGEGPSLHN
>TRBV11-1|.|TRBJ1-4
ASSLNSNGEKLF
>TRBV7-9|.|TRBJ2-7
ASSVKQSSYEQD
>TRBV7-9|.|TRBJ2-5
ASSMDGGERVQY
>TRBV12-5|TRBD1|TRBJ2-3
ASTRQGWRSTDTQY
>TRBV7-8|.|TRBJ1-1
ASSGVAGGNTEAF
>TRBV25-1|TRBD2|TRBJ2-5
ASSALAGGPRETQY
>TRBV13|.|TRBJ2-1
ASSQGCGNGREEQF
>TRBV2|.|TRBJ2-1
ASSDGLNSYNEQF
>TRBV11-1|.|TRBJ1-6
ASSLAGRGVSPLH
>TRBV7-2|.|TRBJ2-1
ASSLERGGDRDEQF
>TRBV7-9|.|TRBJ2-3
ASSAVAETQNFG